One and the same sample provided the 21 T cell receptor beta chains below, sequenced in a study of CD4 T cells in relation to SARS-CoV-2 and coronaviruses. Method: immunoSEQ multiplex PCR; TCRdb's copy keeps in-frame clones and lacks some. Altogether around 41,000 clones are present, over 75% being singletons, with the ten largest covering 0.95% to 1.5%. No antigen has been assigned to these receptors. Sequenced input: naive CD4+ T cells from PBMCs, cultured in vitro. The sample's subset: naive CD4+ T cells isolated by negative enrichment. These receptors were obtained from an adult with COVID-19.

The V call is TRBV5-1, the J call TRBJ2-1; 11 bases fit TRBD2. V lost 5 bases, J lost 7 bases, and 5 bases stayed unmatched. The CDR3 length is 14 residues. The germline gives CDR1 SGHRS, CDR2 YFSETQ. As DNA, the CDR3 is TGCGCCAGCAGGGCCGGGACTAGCGGAAATGAGCAGTTCTTC. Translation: CASRAGTSGNEQFF.

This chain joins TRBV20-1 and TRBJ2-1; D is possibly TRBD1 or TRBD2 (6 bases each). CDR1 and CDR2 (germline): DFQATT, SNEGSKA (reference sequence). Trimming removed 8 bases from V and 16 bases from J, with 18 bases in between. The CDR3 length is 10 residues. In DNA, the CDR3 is TGCAGTCCCTTCAAGGGGGGAGGTTTCTTC. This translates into CSPFKGGGFF.

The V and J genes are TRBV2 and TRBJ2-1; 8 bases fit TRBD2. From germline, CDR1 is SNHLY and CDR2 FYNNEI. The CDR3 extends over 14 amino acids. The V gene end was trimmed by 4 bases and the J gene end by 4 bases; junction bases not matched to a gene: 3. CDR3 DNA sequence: TGTGCCAGCAGTGCGGCTAGCGGGTACAATGAGCAGTTCTTC. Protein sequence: CASSAASGYNEQFF.

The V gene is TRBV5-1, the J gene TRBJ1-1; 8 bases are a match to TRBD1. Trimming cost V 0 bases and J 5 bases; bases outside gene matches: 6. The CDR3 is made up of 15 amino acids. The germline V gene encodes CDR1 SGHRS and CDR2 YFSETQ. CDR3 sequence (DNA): TGCGCCAGCAGCTTGGTTGGCAGGGGGCAGACTGAAGCTTTCTTT. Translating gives CASSLVGRGQTEAFF.

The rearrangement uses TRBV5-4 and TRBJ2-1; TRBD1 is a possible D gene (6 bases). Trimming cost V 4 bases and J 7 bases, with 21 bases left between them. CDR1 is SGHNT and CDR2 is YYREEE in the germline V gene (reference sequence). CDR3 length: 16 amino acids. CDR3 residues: CASSLGAERIVNEQFF. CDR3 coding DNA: TGTGCCAGCAGCCTGGGGGCGGAGAGGATAGTGAATGAGCAGTTCTTC.

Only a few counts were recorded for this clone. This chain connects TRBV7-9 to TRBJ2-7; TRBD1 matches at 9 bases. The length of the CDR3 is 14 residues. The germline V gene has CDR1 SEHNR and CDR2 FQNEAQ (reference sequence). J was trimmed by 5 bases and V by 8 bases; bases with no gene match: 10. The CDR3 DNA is TGTGCCAGCGTCTCCGGGACAGGGCGGAACGAGCAGTACTTC. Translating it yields CASVSGTGRNEQYF.

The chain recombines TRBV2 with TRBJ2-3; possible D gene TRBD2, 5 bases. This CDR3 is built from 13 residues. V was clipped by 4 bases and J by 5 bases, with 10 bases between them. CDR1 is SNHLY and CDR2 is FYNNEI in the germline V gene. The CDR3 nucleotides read TGTGCCAGCAGTGTTCCCCGGGGAGATACGCAGTATTTT. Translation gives CASSVPRGDTQYF.

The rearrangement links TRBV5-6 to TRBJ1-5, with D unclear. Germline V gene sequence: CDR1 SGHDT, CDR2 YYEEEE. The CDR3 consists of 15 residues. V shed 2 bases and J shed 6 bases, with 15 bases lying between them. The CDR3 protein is CASSFAGRRFQPQHF. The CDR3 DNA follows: TGTGCCAGCAGCTTTGCTGGGAGGCGGTTTCAGCCCCAGCATTTT. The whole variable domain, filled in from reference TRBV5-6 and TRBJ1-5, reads DAGVTQSPTHLIKTRGQQVTLRCSPKSGHDTVSWYQQALGQGPQFIFQYYEEEERQRGNFPDRFSGHQFPNYSSELNVNALLLGDSALYLCASSFAGRRFQPQHFGDGTRLSIL.

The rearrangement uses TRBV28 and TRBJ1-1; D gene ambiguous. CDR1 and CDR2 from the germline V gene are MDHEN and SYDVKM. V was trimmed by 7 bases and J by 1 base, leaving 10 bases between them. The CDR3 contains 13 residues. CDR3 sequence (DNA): TGTGCCAGCACTGGACGGGCGAACACTGAAGCTTTCTTT. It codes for CASTGRANTEAFF.

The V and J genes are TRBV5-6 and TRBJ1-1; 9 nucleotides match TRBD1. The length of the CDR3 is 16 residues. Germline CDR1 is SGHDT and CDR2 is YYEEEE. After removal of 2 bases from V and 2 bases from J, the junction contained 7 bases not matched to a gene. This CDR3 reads CASSFGTGYTNTEAFF. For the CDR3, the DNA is TGTGCCAGCAGCTTCGGGACAGGGTATACAAACACTGAAGCTTTCTTT.

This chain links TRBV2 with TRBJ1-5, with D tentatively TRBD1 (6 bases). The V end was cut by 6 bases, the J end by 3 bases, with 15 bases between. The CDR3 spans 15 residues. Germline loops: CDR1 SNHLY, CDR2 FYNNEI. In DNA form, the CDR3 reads TGTGCCAGCAGCGAAACAGGGCACGACAATCAGCCCCAGCATTTT. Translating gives CASSETGHDNQPQHF.

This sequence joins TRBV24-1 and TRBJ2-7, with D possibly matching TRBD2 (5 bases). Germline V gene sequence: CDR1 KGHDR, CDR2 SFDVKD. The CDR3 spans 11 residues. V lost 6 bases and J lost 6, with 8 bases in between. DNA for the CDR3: TGTGCCACCAGTATTGGGAGCGAGCAGTACTTC. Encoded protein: CATSIGSEQYF.

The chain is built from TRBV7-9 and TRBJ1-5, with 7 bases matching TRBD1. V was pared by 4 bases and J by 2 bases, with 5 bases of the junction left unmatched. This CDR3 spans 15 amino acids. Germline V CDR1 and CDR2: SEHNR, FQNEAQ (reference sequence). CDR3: CASSSGGLGNQPQHF. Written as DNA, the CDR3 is TGTGCCAGCAGCTCAGGGGGGCTGGGCAATCAGCCCCAGCATTTT. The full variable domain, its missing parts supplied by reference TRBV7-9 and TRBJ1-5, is DTGVSQNPRHKITKRGQNVTFRCDPISEHNRLYWYRQTLGQGPEFLTYFQNEAQLEKSRLLSDRFSAERPKGSFSTLEIQRTEQGDSAMYLCASSSGGLGNQPQHFGDGTRLSIL.

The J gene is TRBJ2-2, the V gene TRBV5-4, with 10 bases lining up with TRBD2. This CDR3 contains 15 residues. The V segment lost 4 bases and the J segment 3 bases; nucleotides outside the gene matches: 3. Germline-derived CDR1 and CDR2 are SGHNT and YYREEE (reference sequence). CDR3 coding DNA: TGTGCCAGCAGCCTAAGCGGGAGGGACACCGGGGAGCTGTTTTTT. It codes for CASSLSGRDTGELFF.

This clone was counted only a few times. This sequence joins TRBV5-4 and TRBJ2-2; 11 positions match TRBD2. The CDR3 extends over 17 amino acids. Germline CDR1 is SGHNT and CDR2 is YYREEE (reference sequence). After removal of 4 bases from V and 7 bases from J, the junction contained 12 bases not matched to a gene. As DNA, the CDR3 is TGTGCCAGCAGCATACGAACTAGCGGGAGAATCGTCGGGGAGCTGTTTTTT. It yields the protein CASSIRTSGRIVGELFF. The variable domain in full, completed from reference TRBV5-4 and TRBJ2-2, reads ETGVTQSPTHLIKTRGQQVTLRCSSQSGHNTVSWYQQALGQGPQFIFQYYREEENGRGNFPPRFSGLQFPNYSSELNVNALELDDSALYLCASSIRTSGRIVGELFFGEGSRLTVL.

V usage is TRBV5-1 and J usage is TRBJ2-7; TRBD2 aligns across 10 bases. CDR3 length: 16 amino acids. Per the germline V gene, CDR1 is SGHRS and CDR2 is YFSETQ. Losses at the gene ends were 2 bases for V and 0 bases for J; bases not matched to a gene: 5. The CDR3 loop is CASSFGPSGSSYEQYF. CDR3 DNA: TGCGCCAGCAGCTTTGGGCCTAGCGGGAGCTCCTACGAGCAGTACTTC.

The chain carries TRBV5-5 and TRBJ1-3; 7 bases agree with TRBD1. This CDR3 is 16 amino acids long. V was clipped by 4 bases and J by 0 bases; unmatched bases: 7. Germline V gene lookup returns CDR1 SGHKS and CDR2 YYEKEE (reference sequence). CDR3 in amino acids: CASSNQQGISGNTIYF. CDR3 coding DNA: TGTGCCAGCAGCAATCAACAGGGGATCTCTGGAAACACCATATATTTT.

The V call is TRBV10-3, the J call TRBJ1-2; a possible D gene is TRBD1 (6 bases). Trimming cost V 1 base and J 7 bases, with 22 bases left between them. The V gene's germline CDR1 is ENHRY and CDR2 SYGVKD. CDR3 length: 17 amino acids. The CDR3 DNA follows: TGTGCCATCAGTGAGTACGTCGTGGGGACACGCGGGGCTGGCTACACCTTC. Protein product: CAISEYVVGTRGAGYTF.

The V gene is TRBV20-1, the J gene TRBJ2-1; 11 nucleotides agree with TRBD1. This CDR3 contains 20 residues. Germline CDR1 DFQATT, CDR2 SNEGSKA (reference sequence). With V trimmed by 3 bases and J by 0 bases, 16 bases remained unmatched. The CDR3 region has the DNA TGCAGTGCTAGTGATCGGACAGGGGGCATCGCAACGGTCTCCTACAATGAGCAGTTCTTC. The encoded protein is CSASDRTGGIATVSYNEQFF.

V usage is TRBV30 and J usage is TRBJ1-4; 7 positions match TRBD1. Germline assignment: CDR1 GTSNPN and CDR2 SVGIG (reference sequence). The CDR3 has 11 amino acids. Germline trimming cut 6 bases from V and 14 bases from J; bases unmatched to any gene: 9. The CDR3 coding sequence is TGTGCCTGCGGACAGGACAAATGGCTGTTTTTT. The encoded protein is CACGQDKWLFF. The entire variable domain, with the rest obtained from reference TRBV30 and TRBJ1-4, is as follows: SQTIHQWPATLVQPVGSPLSLECTVEGTSNPNLYWYRQAAGRGLQLLFYSVGIGQISSEVPQNLSASRPQDRQFILSSKKLLLSDSGFYLCACGQDKWLFFGSGTQLSVL.

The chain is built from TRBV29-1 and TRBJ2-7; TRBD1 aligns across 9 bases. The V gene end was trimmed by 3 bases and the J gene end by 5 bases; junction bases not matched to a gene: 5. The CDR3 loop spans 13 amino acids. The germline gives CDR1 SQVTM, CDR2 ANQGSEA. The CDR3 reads CSVEGQGFNEQYF. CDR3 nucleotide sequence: TGCAGCGTTGAGGGACAGGGCTTCAACGAGCAGTACTTC.